This entry concerns a single T cell receptor beta chain. At the DNA level, this CDR3 is encoded by other sequences in the same sample as well. This sample was taken from a study of CD8+ T cells in alopecia areata. CDR1 is GTSNPN and CDR2 is SVGIG in the germline V gene (reference sequence). CDR3 length equals 10 residues. V was pared by 3 bases and J by 5 bases, with 3 bases between. Extraction of RNA preceded its reverse transcription into cDNA, which served as the sequencing template. Here immunoSEQ multiplex PCR was the method, and the copy in TCRdb shows in-frame clones only, minus some. The sample records roughly 150,000 clones, around 55% being singletons.

The starting material was CD8+ T cells sorted from blood, obtained at week 0. V and J are TRBV30 and TRBJ2-3; D call uncertain. This TCR was sampled from a human donor with alopecia areata. Here the CDR3 DNA reads TGTGCCTGGAGCGGAGATACGCAGTATTTT. This sequence encodes CAWSGDTQYF.